This T cell receptor beta chain was identified in a study of regulatory T cells in long-lasting Graves disease. J gave up 3 bases and V 3 bases, and 5 bases lay outside the gene matches. Germline CDR1 is KGHSH and CDR2 is LQKENI. CDR3 length: 14 residues. Stated time point: newly diagnosed GD, antithyroid drugs for less than 3 months. The TCR library was prepared using RNA isolated from PBMCs. American Thyroid Association guidelines served as the basis for diagnosing Graves' disease. Of note for this clonotype: Its antigen is not identified.

Library construction for TCR beta used iRepertoire HTBI primers and Arm-PCR of CDR3 regions. One entry per CDR3 protein results from TCRdb running MiXCR on the multiplex PCR reads. The table has about 420,000 distinct CDR3 sequences, around 15% seen once. Study-level points and caveats: Compared with new cases, persistent Graves' patients showed reduced TCR diversity. Favored gene segments in persistent disease were TRBV28, TRBJ1-2 and TRBJ2-5.

This sample also belongs to another study, concerning T cells in Graves' hyperthyroidism and ophthalmopathy. That source notes: With a duration under 2 months, the hyperthyroidism was newly diagnosed in patients aged 18 to 65.

The chain carries TRBV18 and TRBJ2-7, with 7 bases aligning to TRBD1. The TCR sequence derives from a woman between 18 and 30 years old with Graves disease. The sample consisted of peripheral blood mononuclear cells (PBMCs), taken at new diagnosis, from a patient treated with antithyroid drugs. CDR3 coding DNA: TGTGCCAGCTCACCTCGGGACAGCCTCTACGAGCAGTACTTC. Its protein product is CASSPRDSLYEQYF.